This entry lists 22 T cell receptor beta chains sequenced from one sample in a study of regulatory T cells in long-lasting Graves disease. Described time point: newly diagnosed GD, antithyroid drugs for less than 3 months. Generation of the TCR library employed RNA extracted from PBMCs. Arm-PCR of CDR3 regions with iRepertoire HTBI primers generated TCR beta libraries. Via MiXCR, TCRdb re-called the multiplex PCR reads, giving one row per CDR3 protein. Among over 350,000 distinct CDR3 sequences listed, approximately 15% were seen once. These data were likewise used in another study, on T cells in Graves' hyperthyroidism and ophthalmopathy.

Material: peripheral blood mononuclear cells (PBMCs), obtained at new diagnosis, from a patient treated with antithyroid drugs. All receptors derive from a woman in her forties with Graves disease.

This sequence joins TRBV5-4 and TRBJ1-1; 9 nucleotides line up with TRBD1. Germline CDR1 is SGHNT and CDR2 is YYREEE (reference sequence). CDR3 length equals 15 residues. The V gene end was trimmed by 5 bases and the J gene end by 4 bases; junction bases not matched to a gene: 9. The CDR3, as DNA: TGTGCCAGCAGTCTAGAACAGGGGGCCTCCACTGAAGCTTTCTTT. As protein: CASSLEQGASTEAFF.

This chain's CDR3 is CASSLRGRTITDTQYF. The DNA of the CDR3 is TGTGCCAGCAGCTTACGCGGGAGGACCATCACAGATACGCAGTATTTT. The chain has TRBV7-6 and TRBJ2-3, with TRBD2 matching over 8 bases. The CDR3 is made up of 16 amino acids. Germline CDR1 SGHVS, CDR2 FNYEAQ. V lost 2 bases and J lost 2; bases outside the gene matches: 6.

This clonotype was recorded many times. The V gene is TRBV7-3, the J gene TRBJ2-3, with a weak D call TRBD2 (6 bases). Between the trimmed V and J ends, which lost 1 base and 0 bases, there was a span of 14 bases. The CDR3 is made up of 17 amino acids. Germline CDR1 and CDR2: SGHTA and FQGTGA. CDR3 in DNA: TGTGCCAGCAGCTTAAGACACGGGAGAGGGAGCACAGATACGCAGTATTTT. This encodes CASSLRHGRGSTDTQYF.

The chain joins TRBV7-9 to TRBJ1-1, with D possibly matching TRBD1 (6 bases). CDR3 length: 15 residues. V was trimmed by 5 bases and J by 3 bases, leaving 16 bases between them. Germline-derived CDR1 and CDR2 are SEHNR and FQNEAQ (reference sequence). CDR3 bases: TGTGCCAGCAGCGGTGAATCGGACAGTCACACTGAAGCTTTCTTT. This translates into CASSGESDSHTEAFF.

The chain is built from TRBV6-2 or TRBV6-3 and TRBJ2-3, with 7 bases matching TRBD2. CDR1 is MNHEY and CDR2 is SVGEGT in the germline V gene. The CDR3 totals 18 residues. V gave up 2 bases and J gave up 2 bases; unmatched junction bases: 13. CDR3 sequence (DNA): TGTGCCAGCAGTTACAAAGCGGGGTTAACCGGACCCACAGATACGCAGTATTTT. Translating gives CASSYKAGLTGPTDTQYF.

This clonotype was found many times. The CDR3 DNA is TGTGCCAGCAGCCCACCGAGCGGAGGGGCCTTAGGGGAGCAGTACTTC. The encoded protein is CASSPPSGGALGEQYF. V usage is TRBV11-1 and J usage is TRBJ2-7; tentatively, D is TRBD2 (6 bases). Germline loops: CDR1 SGHAT, CDR2 FQDESV (reference sequence). There are 16 residues in the CDR3. The V end lost 5 bases, the J end lost 7 bases, and 24 bases lay between the germline ends.

This clonotype appeared many times. The J gene is TRBJ2-5, the V gene TRBV10-2; maybe TRBD2 (5 bases). The CDR3 has 16 amino acids. The germline V gene encodes CDR1 WSHSY and CDR2 SAAADI. Trimming stripped 3 bases from V and 5 bases from J, with 19 bases between. Here the CDR3 reads CASSEGQGRLRETQYF. The CDR3 DNA reads TGCGCCAGCAGTGAAGGTCAAGGGAGACTAAGGGAGACCCAGTACTTC.

In its sample, this clonotype was seen many times. This rearrangement joins TRBV12-3 or TRBV12-4 to TRBJ2-1; TRBD2 matches at 13 bases. This CDR3 spans 18 amino acids. With 6 bases clipped from V and 2 bases from J, the junction kept 10 bases outside the gene matches. CDR3 nucleotides: TGTGCCAGCAGAGGACTAGCGGGAGCAGTATCCCCCTACAATGAGCAGTTCTTC. Its translation is CASRGLAGAVSPYNEQFF.

This clonotype was counted many times. One end of the junction varies from germline; a read error may be responsible. CDR3 in amino acids: CASLPPGTSYNEQLF. The CDR3 region has the DNA TGTGCCAGCTTACCTCCCGGGACTTCCTACAATGAGCAGCTCTTC. The rearrangement uses TRBV28 and TRBJ2-1; the D gene is possibly TRBD2 (6 bases). This CDR3 is 15 amino acids long. Germline values: CDR1 MDHEN, CDR2 SYDVKM.

This clonotype was recorded a few times. The rearrangement links TRBV6-1 to TRBJ1-6, with D possibly being TRBD1 (6 bases). V was shortened by 11 bases and J by 10 bases, with 24 bases between the two germline ends. There are 15 residues in the CDR3. Per the germline V gene, CDR1 is MNHNS and CDR2 is SASEGT. CDR3 protein: CAAGRGEVVGSPLHF. In DNA form, the CDR3 reads TGTGCCGCAGGAAGGGGGGAGGTCGTTGGATCACCCCTCCACTTT.

This clonotype was seen repeatedly, ten times or more. The chain has TRBV20-1 and TRBJ1-4; a possible D gene is TRBD1 (6 bases). This CDR3 region has 15 residues. Trimming removed 0 bases from V and 15 bases from J, with 23 bases in between. Germline V lookup: CDR1 DFQATT, CDR2 SNEGSKA (reference sequence). CDR3 sequence: CSARDPRGSNEILFF. The CDR3 DNA is TGCAGTGCTAGAGACCCCAGGGGCTCTAATGAAATCTTGTTTTTT.

The chain carries TRBV7-9 and TRBJ2-7; the match to TRBD2 covers 7 bases. The germline gives CDR1 SEHNR, CDR2 FQNEAQ (reference sequence). With V trimmed by 5 bases and J by 5 bases, 9 bases remained unmatched. This CDR3 region has 14 residues. This CDR3 is CASSRQPSGNEQYV. CDR3 DNA: TGTGCCAGCAGCCGACAACCCAGCGGGAACGAGCAGTACGTC.

This clonotype was seen ten or more times. The V gene is TRBV20-1, the J gene TRBJ2-5, with TRBD1 as a possible D gene (6 bases). From germline, CDR1 is DFQATT and CDR2 SNEGSKA (reference sequence). V was trimmed by 3 bases and J by 0 bases, leaving 11 bases between them. The CDR3 spans 14 residues. CDR3 protein: CSASNQGYQETQYF. The CDR3 DNA sequence: TGCAGTGCTAGCAACCAGGGGTACCAAGAGACCCAGTACTTC.

This clonotype was detected ten times or more. The genes are TRBV5-6 and TRBJ1-1; D uncertain. Germline CDR1 and CDR2: SGHDT and YYEEEE. Trimming stripped 4 bases from V and 0 bases from J, with 7 bases between. The CDR3 length is 13 residues. CDR3 DNA sequence: TGTGCCAGCAGCCAAGATTTGAACACTGAAGCTTTCTTT. The encoded protein is CASSQDLNTEAFF. The whole variable domain, filled in from reference TRBV5-6 and TRBJ1-1, reads DAGVTQSPTHLIKTRGQQVTLRCSPKSGHDTVSWYQQALGQGPQFIFQYYEEEERQRGNFPDRFSGHQFPNYSSELNVNALLLGDSALYLCASSQDLNTEAFFGQGTRLTVV.

As concerns this clonotype: One base away lies a much larger clone, so this may be a sequencing read error. The rearrangement uses TRBV30 and TRBJ2-7; 12 bases map to TRBD1. V lost 5 bases to trimming and J lost 7 bases; unmatched junction nucleotides: 9. CDR3 size: 14 residues. Germline V lookup: CDR1 GTSNPN, CDR2 SVGIG (reference sequence). The CDR3 coding sequence is TGTGCCTGGTGCCCGGGACAGGGGGCCGATGAGCAGTACTTC. Translation gives CAWCPGQGADEQYF.

A few counts support this clonotype. The chain uses TRBV20-1 and TRBJ2-5; 9 bases are a match to TRBD1. The end of the DNA is better explained by TRBJ2-1, so the J call may be wrong. CDR3 length: 12 amino acids. Per the germline V gene, CDR1 is DFQATT and CDR2 is SNEGSKA (reference sequence). CDR3 region: CTIGTGIYGQFF. In nucleotides, the CDR3 is TGCACCATCGGGACAGGGATTTATGGGCAGTTCTTC.

The chain carries TRBV28 and TRBJ1-1; D remains ambiguous. Deletions cut 7 bases from V and 1 base from J, with 16 bases between. Germline CDR1 MDHEN, CDR2 SYDVKM. The CDR3 has 15 amino acids. CDR3 residues: CASILRDRKNTEAFF. The CDR3 coding sequence is TGTGCCAGCATTCTAAGAGATCGAAAGAACACTGAAGCTTTCTTT.

This clonotype has ten or more counts. The chain uses TRBV3-1 and TRBJ2-2; tentative D call: TRBD1 (6 bases). Germline V gene data show CDR1 as LGHDT and CDR2 as YNNKEL (reference sequence). The CDR3 extends over 16 amino acids. V was cut by 1 base and J by 0 bases, with 9 bases left in between. The chain's CDR3 is CASSQVAGANTGELFF. CDR3 DNA: TGTGCCAGCAGCCAAGTGGCAGGGGCGAACACCGGGGAGCTGTTTTTT. Looking up the rest from reference TRBV3-1 and TRBJ2-2 gives the full variable domain: DTAVSQTPKYLVTQMGNDKSIKCEQNLGHDTMYWYKQDSKKFLKIMFSYNNKELIINETVPNRFSPKSPDKAHLNLHINSLELGDSAVYFCASSQVAGANTGELFFGEGSRLTVL.

This clonotype was detected ten times or more. This chain links TRBV7-8 with TRBJ1-2; no clear D. The CDR3 consists of 16 residues. The germline V gene has CDR1 SGHVS and CDR2 FQNEAQ. V was cut by 0 bases and J by 0 bases, with 11 bases left in between. This CDR3 is CASSLATRVPNYGYTF. In nucleotides, the CDR3 is TGTGCCAGCAGCTTAGCGACTAGGGTTCCTAACTATGGCTACACCTTC.

This clonotype was seen just once. The chain links TRBV7-6 to TRBJ1-3, with D tentatively TRBD1 (5 bases). Trimming took 5 bases from V and 3 from J, leaving 11 bases between them. This CDR3 has 14 amino acids. Germline V gene sequence: CDR1 SGHVS, CDR2 FNYEAQ. The CDR3 is CASSPGDLGNTIYF. As DNA, the CDR3 is TGTGCCAGCAGCCCTGGGGACCTTGGAAACACCATATATTTT.

This clonotype was seen ten or more times. This chain links TRBV11-2 with TRBJ2-7; tentative D call: TRBD1 (6 bases). Germline CDR1 reads SGHAT; CDR2 reads FQNNGV. V was cut by 3 bases and J by 7 bases, with 13 bases left in between. The CDR3 has 13 residues. In nucleotides, the CDR3 is TGTGCCAGCAGCTTTTTCAGGGGTACGGAGCAGTACTTC. Translated, it gives CASSFFRGTEQYF.

This clonotype was picked up many times. The chain couples TRBV9 to TRBJ1-3, with 7 bases matching TRBD1. Germline loops: CDR1 SGDLS, CDR2 YYNGEE. This CDR3 has 16 amino acids. Unmatched junction bases numbered 11, after V lost 4 bases and J lost 4 bases. The CDR3 DNA sequence: TGTGCCAGCAGCCCTACGGACAGGTCGTGGGGAAACACCATATATTTT. This gives the protein CASSPTDRSWGNTIYF.